This TCR beta chain appears in the sequencing data of a study of blood T cells in healthy people across ages (dated by TCRdb to about 2015). As for the study more broadly: In model experiments, roughly one uniquely barcoded TCR beta cDNA molecule per two T cells was captured by template switching. The study measured age-related changes in TCR beta repertoire diversity using deep sequencing normalized with unique cDNA molecular identifiers. The donors were split into four age groups: young (average around 16 years), middle-aged (roughly 42), aged (about 62) and long-lived (under 85). To avoid experimental bias, donors of different ages were spread randomly across the sequencing lanes. Two additional independent replicas of 1 million unique cDNA reads from the same blood draw were analyzed for two donors (one aged 18 to 30 and one aged 80 or older).

The roughly 39 donors, aged about 6 to 100 years, were systemically healthy Caucasian individuals from Russia. Roughly 11 milliliters of peripheral blood were drawn from each donor into EDTA-treated Vacutainer tubes. Ficoll-Paque density-gradient centrifugation was used to isolate PBMCs, with at least 6.5 million per sample. Total RNA, at least 5.5 micrograms per sample, was extracted from PBMCs with Trizol reagent. For every donor, flow cytometry on a PBMC aliquot measured the percentage of naive CD45RAhigh/CD27high T cells. General study outcomes and caveats: As age increased, observed TCR beta diversity per million T cells dropped in a roughly linear way, and a significant reduction was already evident by age about 40. The CMV infection status of donors was not known, potentially confounding age-related changes in expanded clonotypes. Because profiling used bulk unsorted PBMCs, naive and antigen-experienced compartments could not be compared conclusively. Compared with the aged group, more naive CD4+ T cells, fewer expanded clones and increased TCR diversity were shown by the long-lived group, suggesting age selection. Estimates of total diversity based on one million sequenced T cells were regarded as lower bounds and as underestimates. The percentage of naive T cells measured by flow cytometry correlated strongly with observed TCR beta diversity.

About this clonotype itself: The specificity of this receptor is unknown. No base-level quality is on record; no much larger clone is a single base apart.

Per the germline V gene, SGHTA is the CDR1 and FQGNSA is the CDR2. V and J are truncated by 3 bases and 7 bases respectively, leaving an intervening sequence of 19 bases. From the cysteine up to the phenylalanine, the CDR3 has a length of 15 residues. The kept DNA is CDR3 alone, 45 bases in frame from the first base. Library creation used 5' RACE. For sequencing, an Illumina HiSeq 2500 was employed. A second about 7 to 12 cycle PCR used a sample-barcoded 5' primer and a J-beta primer mix. A template-switch 5' adaptor carrying 12 random nucleotides introduced a unique molecular identifier onto each TCR beta cDNA molecule. Each sample yielded at least 3 million CDR3-containing paired-end reads. All of the RNA was converted into first-strand cDNA using the Mint cDNA synthesis kit, with a TRBC-specific oligonucleotide serving as the primer. All cDNA was treated with uracil-DNA glycosylase and then went through a first 18-cycle PCR with the universal primers M1SS and BC2_uni_R. The source study handled its data this way. For normalization, 1 million high-quality reads were randomly selected from each sample, with every read carrying a distinct molecular identifier. Reads sharing molecular identifiers were discarded rather than binned into consensus sequences. MiTCR, run with a Q25 quality threshold and the strictest error-elimination algorithm, handled CDR3 identification, clonotype clustering and error correction. A nonparametric unseen species model with Euler transformation was used to estimate lower-bound total TCR beta diversity. TCRdb reprocessing: public reads trimmed at Q25 with fastp, clones called with MiXCR, in-frame beta chains kept. Rows are unified per CDR3 protein, each entry keeping the most common DNA and genes. The V and J calls were determined by TCRdb, not by the authors. For this sample there are around 1.5 million distinct CDR3 sequences; roughly 40% appear just once. Jointly, the top ten make up approximately 7.9% of the sample.

The receptor's source is a woman in her late teens or twenties in good health. The sequence links TRBV7-2 to TRBJ2-7; perhaps TRBD2 is the D gene, with 7 bases matching. The sample was blood. At the DNA level, the sequence is TGTGCCAGCAGCTTTAGGGGCGGGGGCCCGGGGGAGCAGTACTTC. Translated, it gives CASSFRGGGPGEQYF. This CDR3, with the reference TRBV7-2 and TRBJ2-7 proteins standing in past its ends, gives the full variable domain GAGVSQSPSNKVTEKGKDVELRCDPISGHTALYWYRQSLGQGLEFLIYFQGNSAPDKSGLPSDRFSAERTGGSVSTLTIQRTQQEDSAVYLCASSFRGGGPGEQYFGPGTRLTVT.